This T cell receptor beta chain was captured in a study of ipilimumab plus nivolumab after autologous stem cell transplantation. Patients got ipilimumab 1 mg/kg beginning 14 to 28 days post-transplant. Patients got 3 mg/kg IV nivolumab weeks 1, 4, 7, 10, then biweekly through week 26. CDR1 is GTSNPN, CDR2 SVGIG, per germline (reference sequence). V lost 3 bases and J lost 10, with 21 bases in between. The CDR3 extends over 14 amino acids. TCRdb's copy holds only in-frame clones and misses some; the assay was immunoSEQ multiplex PCR. The data contain over 80,000 clones, 65% to 85% of them singletons. This clonotype originated in a male donor with diffuse large B-cell lymphoma. V is TRBV30 and J is TRBJ1-1, with D unresolved. This specimen consisted of PBMCs, obtained in a trial of ipilimumab plus nivolumab as post-transplant consolidation. CDR3 in amino acids: CAWSAPLRVGLAFF. CDR3 DNA sequence: TGTGCCTGGAGCGCCCCACTCAGAGTCGGCCTAGCTTTCTTT.